This T cell receptor (beta chain) emerged from a study of T cell repertoires in cytomegalovirus infection. Study overall: Through public TCR beta signatures, both CMV infection and matching HLA type were indicated. Study-wide results and limits: Dominant in the ex vivo response were TCR beta clonotypes restricted by HLA-C and specific for CMV. Carriers of CMV plus the relevant HLA were identified by cumulative public TCR beta family frequency.

With regard to this clonotype: Its antigen is still unknown.

The CDR3 extends over 18 amino acids. CDR1 is MNHNY, CDR2 SVGAGI, per germline (reference sequence). The V gene end was trimmed by 7 bases and the J gene end by 6 bases; junction bases not matched to a gene: 22. One entry per CDR3 protein results from TCRdb running MiXCR on the reads. The sample lists about 740,000 distinct CDR3 sequences; 35% to 45% were seen once. This receptor was identified in a human donor in good health (CMV status not recorded). Some clones in this sample may be carry-over from other donors' samples. Sequenced: PBMCs. The rearrangement links TRBV6-6 to TRBJ2-7; 9 bases agree with TRBD2. The CDR3 DNA reads TGTGCCAGCATTGGGGCGGATAGCGGGCGGGAGGGCCTCTCCGAGCAGTACTTC. Translation: CASIGADSGREGLSEQYF.